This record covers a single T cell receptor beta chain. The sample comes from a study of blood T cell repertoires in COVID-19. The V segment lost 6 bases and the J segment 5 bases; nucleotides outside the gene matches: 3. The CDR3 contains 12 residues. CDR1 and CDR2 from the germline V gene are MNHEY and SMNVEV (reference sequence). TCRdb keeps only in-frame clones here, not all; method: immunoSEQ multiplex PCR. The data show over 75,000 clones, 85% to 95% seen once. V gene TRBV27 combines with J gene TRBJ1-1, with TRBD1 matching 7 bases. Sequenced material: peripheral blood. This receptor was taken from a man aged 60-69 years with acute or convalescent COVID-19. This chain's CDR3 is CASRTGWTEAFF. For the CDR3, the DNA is TGTGCCAGCAGGACAGGGTGGACTGAAGCTTTCTTT.